This T cell receptor (beta chain) was sequenced in a study of T cell responses to AZD1222 COVID-19 vaccine. Broader study findings: Possibly, clonal diversity was underestimated; donors were largely white British and included more females. Reportedly, nearly half of unique spike TCRs recognized epitopes outside B.1.351/B.1.1.7 mutations.

Profiled with immunoSEQ multiplex PCR; TCRdb holds only in-frame clones, not every one. Found here are over 85,000 clones, roughly nine tenths of them singletons; the top ten hold about 5.7%. Remarks on this clone: Its cognate antigen is unknown.

This receptor was obtained from an adult who received the AZD1222 COVID-19 vaccine. The material was peripheral blood, obtained 28 days after the second AZD1222 dose.

CDR3: CASSLGVALNEQFF. The CDR3 coding sequence is TGTGCCAGCAGCTTAGGGGTCGCTCTCAATGAGCAGTTCTTC. The chain carries TRBV13 and TRBJ2-1, with D uncertain. V shed 0 bases and J shed 6 bases, with 9 bases lying between them. The CDR3 consists of 14 residues. Germline assignment: CDR1 PRHDT and CDR2 FYEKMQ (reference sequence).